This T cell receptor (beta chain) is drawn from a study of blood T cell repertoires in COVID-19. Whole-study context: Material from acute and convalescent COVID-19 was sourced from the United States, Italy and Spain. T cells, B-cell-depleted T cells, or PBMCs provided the cDNA or gDNA that served as material.

Authors' methods: Researchers report that nucleated cell counts were estimated from reference gene primer amplification. The data were produced by immunoSEQ multiplex PCR, yet TCRdb's version contains in-frame clones alone and is incomplete. That table gives V, J and clone size, and the DNA gave D and trimming. The profile shows 200,000 or so clones, roughly 80% of them singletons. This clone came up once. Seattle-derived patients entered the study during active infection and were followed longitudinally. The CDR3 extends over 14 amino acids. Losses at the gene ends were 3 bases for V and 2 bases for J; bases not matched to a gene: 3. Germline values: CDR1 KGHDR, CDR2 SFDVKD.

The sample taken for sequencing was peripheral blood. The rearrangement joins TRBV24-1 to TRBJ2-7; 7 positions agree with TRBD1. This receptor was taken from a woman aged 80 or over with COVID-19, enrolled during active disease. CDR3 in DNA: TGTGCCACCAGTGATCGAGGACAGGCCTACGAGCAGTACTTC. Translating gives CATSDRGQAYEQYF.